Shown below are 10 T cell receptor beta chains from a single sample sequenced in a study of shared clonotypes between healthy human individuals. Profiled with immunoSEQ multiplex PCR; TCRdb holds only in-frame clones, not every one. The sample consists of about 460,000 clones, roughly 80% of them appearing once. Sequencing was carried out using PBMCs. The source of these receptors is a woman between 35 and 50 years old in good health. Some clones in this sample may be carry-over from other donors' samples.

This chain connects TRBV5-6 to TRBJ2-1; the match to TRBD2 covers 10 bases. This CDR3 has 15 amino acids. Germline lookup yields CDR1 SGHDT and CDR2 YYEEEE. The ends lost 4 bases at V and 13 bases at J; junction bases unmatched: 14. The CDR3 is CASSPGWTSGGRQFF. The CDR3 DNA follows: TGTGCCAGCAGCCCTGGGTGGACTAGCGGAGGCCGACAGTTCTTC. The full variable domain, completed using reference TRBV5-6 and TRBJ2-1, is DAGVTQSPTHLIKTRGQQVTLRCSPKSGHDTVSWYQQALGQGPQFIFQYYEEEERQRGNFPDRFSGHQFPNYSSELNVNALLLGDSALYLCASSPGWTSGGRQFFGPGTRLTVL.

The chain employs TRBV5-4 and TRBJ1-2; 9 nucleotides line up with TRBD1. The DNA end lines up better with TRBJ2-1; the J call may be wrong. CDR1 is SGHNT, CDR2 YYREEE, per germline (reference sequence). This CDR3 is built from 16 residues. The CDR3 nucleotides are TGTGCCAGCAGCTTTGGGGGACAGGGTGCCTACAATGAGCAGTTCTTC. Amino acid sequence: CASSFGGQGAYNEQFF.

The chain couples TRBV2 to TRBJ2-1; D is possibly TRBD1 or TRBD2 (6 bases each). Germline loops: CDR1 SNHLY, CDR2 FYNNEI. V gave up 6 bases and J gave up 3 bases, with 15 bases separating them. The CDR3 runs 15 residues. The CDR3 loop is CASRPRGAVYNEQFF. The CDR3 nucleotides read TGTGCCAGCAGACCAAGGGGGGCAGTCTACAATGAGCAGTTCTTC.

This rearrangement joins TRBV19 to TRBJ2-6; D remains unclear. The CDR3 has 18 residues. Germline assignment: CDR1 LNHDA and CDR2 SQIVND (reference sequence). The V gene lost 4 bases and the J gene lost 0 bases, with 16 bases spanning the gap. CDR3 sequence reads: CASSTPGKLSSGANVLTF. As DNA, the CDR3 is TGTGCCAGTAGTACCCCAGGAAAGCTGAGCTCTGGGGCCAACGTCCTGACTTTC.

This clone occurred many times. The chain carries TRBV28 and TRBJ2-7; TRBD2 might be the D (6 bases). In germline, CDR1 is MDHEN, CDR2 SYDVKM. This CDR3 is 16 amino acids long. The V end was cut by 4 bases, the J end by 4 bases, with 20 bases between. The CDR3 loop is CASSSRSRGTGYEQYF. CDR3 coding DNA: TGTGCCAGCAGTTCCAGATCGCGCGGGACGGGTTACGAGCAGTACTTC.

This clone was observed many times. V usage is TRBV6-1 and J usage is TRBJ1-1; no definite D call. Trimming cost V 7 bases and J 0 bases, with 12 bases left between them. Germline assignment: CDR1 MNHNS and CDR2 SASEGT. CDR3 length equals 14 residues. The CDR3 nucleotides are TGTGCCAGCACCCTGGAACCTCTGAACACTGAAGCTTTCTTT. It codes for CASTLEPLNTEAFF.

The chain combines TRBV25-1 with TRBJ1-5; 8 bases are shared with TRBD1. J was trimmed by 3 bases and V by 7 bases; bases with no gene match: 14. CDR1 MGHDK and CDR2 SYGVNS come from the germline V gene. This CDR3 region has 17 residues. CDR3 region: CASTGEGDRSLNQPQHF. CDR3 DNA: TGTGCCAGCACGGGGGAGGGGGACAGGTCCCTCAATCAGCCCCAGCATTTT.

This chain connects TRBV14 to TRBJ1-1; 8 bases agree with TRBD1. There are 15 residues in the CDR3. V lost 3 bases to trimming and J lost 1 base; unmatched junction nucleotides: 4. CDR1 and CDR2 (germline): SGHDN, FVKESK. The CDR3 DNA sequence: TGTGCCAGCAGCCAGGGGACAGGTAGGAACACTGAAGCTTTCTTT. This gives the protein CASSQGTGRNTEAFF.

V usage is TRBV6-5 and J usage is TRBJ1-1; a possible D gene is TRBD1 (6 bases). CDR1 is MNHEY and CDR2 is SVGAGI in the germline V gene. Trimming removed 7 bases at V and 4 bases at J, with 13 bases between. The CDR3 extends over 13 amino acids. CDR3 sequence: CASNNREGTEAFF. The CDR3 coding sequence is TGTGCCAGCAATAACAGGGAGGGCACTGAAGCTTTCTTT.

The chain couples TRBV6-5 to TRBJ2-5; D might be TRBD2 (6 bases). Deletions cut 6 bases from V and 1 base from J, with 9 bases between. The length of the CDR3 is 13 residues. Germline V lookup: CDR1 MNHEY, CDR2 SVGAGI. The CDR3 sequence: CASRGTPQETQYF. In DNA, the CDR3 is TGTGCCAGCAGGGGGACTCCCCAAGAGACCCAGTACTTC.